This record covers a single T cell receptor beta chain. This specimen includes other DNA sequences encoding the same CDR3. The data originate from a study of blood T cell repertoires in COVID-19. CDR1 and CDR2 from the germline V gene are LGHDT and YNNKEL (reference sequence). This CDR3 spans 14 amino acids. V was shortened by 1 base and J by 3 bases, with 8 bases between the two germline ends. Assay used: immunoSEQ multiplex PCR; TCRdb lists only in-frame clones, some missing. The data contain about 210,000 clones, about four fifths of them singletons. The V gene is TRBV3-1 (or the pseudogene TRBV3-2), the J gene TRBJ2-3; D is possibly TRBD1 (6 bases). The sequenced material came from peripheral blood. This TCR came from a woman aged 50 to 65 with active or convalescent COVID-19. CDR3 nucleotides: TGTGCCAGCAGCCAAGGTCAGGGGACAGATACGCAGTATTTT. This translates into CASSQGQGTDTQYF.